These 31 T cell receptor beta chains originate from one sample sequenced in a study of patients and donors after allogeneic stem cell transplantation. TCRdb used MiXCR to reprocess the RT-PCR reads, holding one entry per CDR3 protein. The sample consists of about 90,000 distinct CDR3 sequences, around 46% of them appearing once. The sequenced material came from blood, either unsorted or a sorted T cell fraction (not recorded which). These receptors all stem from a human donor who was either an allogeneic HSCT recipient or a stem cell or donor lymphocyte infusion donor (not recorded which). It is not recorded whose cells these are; they may come from a transplant donor.

The chain recombines TRBV12-3 or TRBV12-4 with TRBJ1-6, with D perhaps TRBD1 (6 bases). V lost 2 bases and J 6 bases, leaving 14 bases between the germline ends. CDR3 size: 16 residues. The chain's CDR3 is CASSLLWGQANSPLHF. DNA for the CDR3: TGTGCCAGCAGTTTATTGTGGGGGCAAGCTAATTCACCCCTCCACTTT.

This clonotype was seen more than once but under ten times. The gene calls are TRBV7-2 and TRBJ1-5; no reliable D call. Trimming took 1 base from V and 3 from J, leaving 10 bases between them. The CDR3 is 15 amino acids. Germline assignment: CDR1 SGHTA and CDR2 FQGNSA. CDR3 bases: TGTGCCAGCAGCTTAGAGGGTAGGACCAATCAGCCCCAGCATTTT. Translated: CASSLEGRTNQPQHF.

This clonotype was found many times. This chain uses TRBV19 with TRBJ2-1; D is tentatively TRBD1 or TRBD2 (5 bases each). CDR1 and CDR2 from the germline V gene are LNHDA and SQIVND (reference sequence). V dropped 5 bases and J dropped 4 bases, with 18 bases sitting between them. The CDR3 is 16 residues long. This CDR3 reads CASSSPGTSRYNEQFF. In DNA form, the CDR3 reads TGTGCCAGTAGTTCCCCTGGGACGAGTAGGTACAATGAGCAGTTCTTC.

The V gene is TRBV20-1, the J gene TRBJ2-7; 10 positions agree with TRBD2. CDR1 and CDR2 (germline): DFQATT, SNEGSKA (reference sequence). The length of the CDR3 is 16 residues. V lost 1 base and J lost 1; bases outside the gene matches: 7. The CDR3 loop is CSARGSLAGSSYEQYF. CDR3 nucleotides: TGCAGTGCTAGAGGATCACTAGCGGGATCTTCCTACGAGCAGTACTTC.

In its sample, this clonotype was seen a few times. CDR3 in DNA: TGTGCCAGCAGCTCTCCGGGTCCTAGCTCCTATAATTCACCCCTCCACTTT. Protein sequence: CASSSPGPSSYNSPLHF. The V call is TRBV7-2, the J call TRBJ1-6; D is uncertain. Germline V gene sequence: CDR1 SGHTA, CDR2 FQGNSA. The CDR3 spans 17 residues. V gave up 4 bases and J gave up 0 bases, with 13 bases separating them.

The chain couples TRBV7-9 to TRBJ2-5; 7 bases line up with TRBD1. Trimming removed 5 bases from V and 3 bases from J; junction bases left unmatched: 6. This CDR3 is 14 amino acids long. The germline V gene has CDR1 SEHNR and CDR2 FQNEAQ (reference sequence). CDR3 amino acids: CASSHRDREETQYF. The CDR3, as DNA: TGTGCCAGCAGCCACCGGGACAGAGAAGAGACCCAGTACTTC.

A word on this clonotype: Without the conserved terminal phenylalanine or tryptophan, this CDR3 likely stems from a read error. This sequence joins TRBV28 and TRBJ1-1; D is ambiguous. This CDR3 has 11 residues. Trimming shortened V by 6 bases and J by 6 bases, and 8 bases separated the two germline ends. Germline V gene data show CDR1 as MDHEN and CDR2 as SYDVKM. In DNA, the CDR3 is TGTGCCAGCAGAACACTTGCTGAAGCTTTCTTG. Amino acids: CASRTLAEAFL.

The chain is built from TRBV5-5 and TRBJ2-2; TRBD2 agrees at 8 bases. The CDR3 has 17 residues. J was trimmed by 4 bases and V by 0 bases; bases with no gene match: 8. The germline V gene has CDR1 SGHKS and CDR2 YYEKEE (reference sequence). Here the CDR3 reads CASSLVVAGLVTGELFF. Written as DNA, the CDR3 is TGTGCCAGCAGCTTGGTAGTAGCGGGACTTGTCACCGGGGAGCTGTTTTTT.

The sample holds a few counts of this clonotype. V gene TRBV12-3 or TRBV12-4 combines with J gene TRBJ1-1; 8 bases line up with TRBD1. V was pared by 1 base and J by 3 bases, with 4 bases of the junction left unmatched. This CDR3 comprises 15 residues. The CDR3 here is CASSLGTGTDTEAFF. CDR3 DNA sequence: TGTGCCAGCAGTTTAGGGACAGGGACGGACACTGAAGCTTTCTTT.

This chain joins TRBV4-2 and TRBJ2-7, with no clear D. Germline CDR1 LGHNA, CDR2 YNFKEQ. V shed 0 bases and J shed 5 bases, with 11 bases lying between them. This CDR3 comprises 14 residues. Here the CDR3 DNA reads TGTGCCAGCAGCCAAGAAGGCACAGTCCACGAGCAGTACTTC. Amino acids: CASSQEGTVHEQYF.

This clonotype has just a few counts. The chain combines TRBV9 with TRBJ1-6; 7 positions agree with TRBD1. Germline lookup yields CDR1 SGDLS and CDR2 YYNGEE. The CDR3 runs 16 residues. V dropped 0 bases and J dropped 6; count of bases not matched to a gene: 6. The CDR3, as DNA: TGTGCCAGCAGCGTAGAATCAGGGGGGGTTAATTCACCCCTCCACTTT. This gives the protein CASSVESGGVNSPLHF.

This clonotype was seen a handful of times. The V call is TRBV12-3 or TRBV12-4, the J call TRBJ1-2, with D perhaps matching TRBD1 (6 bases). Trimming shortened V by 7 bases and J by 6 bases, and 18 bases separated the two germline ends. The CDR3 consists of 14 residues. Written as DNA, the CDR3 is TGTGCCAGCAACCCGACAGGCAAACTAAATGGCTACACCTTC. It encodes CASNPTGKLNGYTF.

This chain connects TRBV7-9 to TRBJ1-2; perhaps TRBD1 as D (5 bases). CDR1 and CDR2 from the germline V gene are SEHNR and FQNEAQ (reference sequence). The CDR3 loop spans 13 amino acids. V gave up 2 bases and J gave up 6 bases, with 10 bases separating them. CDR3 loop: CASSLRGSDGYTF. The CDR3 DNA is TGTGCCAGCAGCTTACGGGGGAGCGATGGCTACACCTTC.

This clonotype has just a few counts. The V and J genes are TRBV4-3 and TRBJ1-2; D is unresolved. The CDR3 is 12 amino acids. Per the germline V gene, CDR1 is LGHNA and CDR2 is YSLEER. Trimming left V 4 bases short and J 8 bases short, with 11 bases between. This CDR3 is CASSPRWGGYTF. CDR3 nucleotide sequence: TGCGCCAGCAGCCCAAGATGGGGAGGCTACACCTTC.

The rearrangement joins TRBV7-9 to TRBJ1-5; D unresolved. This CDR3 spans 12 amino acids. The germline V gene has CDR1 SEHNR and CDR2 FQNEAQ (reference sequence). The ends were cut back, 1 base at V and 5 bases at J, with 3 bases in the middle. CDR3 loop: CASSLDYQPQHF. In DNA, the CDR3 is TGTGCCAGCAGCTTAGACTATCAGCCCCAGCATTTT.

Here the CDR3 reads CASSSLTGQGSGYTF. The CDR3 DNA follows: TGTGCCAGCAGCTCCCTAACTGGACAGGGAAGCGGCTACACCTTC. The chain links TRBV7-2 to TRBJ1-2; 8 nucleotides line up with TRBD1. The germline V gene encodes CDR1 SGHTA and CDR2 FQGNSA. The trim removed 4 bases at V and 8 bases at J, leaving 12 bases unmatched. The CDR3 consists of 15 residues.

The J gene is TRBJ2-1, the V gene TRBV5-6; 9 bases map to TRBD2. V shed 5 bases and J 6 bases; nucleotides not matched to a gene: 12. From germline, CDR1 is SGHDT and CDR2 YYEEEE. The CDR3 is 16 amino acids. The CDR3, as DNA: TGTGCCAGCAGGGAAAATTGGCGGGAGGGAGGCAATGAGCAGTTCTTC. This gives the protein CASRENWREGGNEQFF. Full variable domain (outside the CDR3, taken from reference TRBV5-6 and TRBJ2-1): DAGVTQSPTHLIKTRGQQVTLRCSPKSGHDTVSWYQQALGQGPQFIFQYYEEEERQRGNFPDRFSGHQFPNYSSELNVNALLLGDSALYLCASRENWREGGNEQFFGPGTRLTVL.

This sequence joins TRBV7-2 and TRBJ1-2; D gene unclear. CDR3 length equals 11 residues. The germline CDR1 and CDR2 sequences are SGHTA and FQGNSA. V lost 1 base and J lost 11, with 8 bases in between. The CDR3 reads CASSLGPPYTF. In DNA form, the CDR3 reads TGTGCCAGCAGCTTAGGACCACCGTACACCTTC.

J is TRBJ1-1 and V is TRBV5-1; no firm D call. The CDR3 extends over 15 amino acids. In germline, CDR1 is SGHRS, CDR2 YFSETQ. With 4 bases removed from V and 7 bases from J, the gap between germline ends came to 20 bases. CDR3 bases: TGCGCCAGCAGCCGACAACGAGGGAAGGTATTTGAAGCTTTCTTT. As protein: CASSRQRGKVFEAFF.

This clonotype turned up a few times. The J gene is TRBJ1-5, the V gene TRBV9, with D unclear. V was shortened by 0 bases and J by 4 bases, with 8 bases between the two germline ends. Per the germline V gene, CDR1 is SGDLS and CDR2 is YYNGEE. The CDR3 is made up of 14 amino acids. The CDR3, as DNA: TGTGCCAGCAGCGTAGGGGTACTTAATCAGCCCCAGCATTTT. It encodes CASSVGVLNQPQHF.

V gene TRBV5-6 combines with J gene TRBJ2-7; the D gene is possibly TRBD2 (6 bases). There are 15 residues in the CDR3. V dropped 0 bases and J dropped 2 bases, with 12 bases sitting between them. Per germline, CDR1 SGHDT and CDR2 YYEEEE. CDR3 sequence (DNA): TGTGCCAGCAGCTTGGGCCTAGCGAAAGCCTACGAGCAGTACTTC. Translation: CASSLGLAKAYEQYF.

The gene calls are TRBV4-3 and TRBJ1-2; D uncertain. CDR3 length: 14 residues. CDR1 and CDR2 from the germline V gene are LGHNA and YSLEER. V dropped 1 base and J dropped 3 bases, with 9 bases sitting between them. The CDR3 spells CASSQVAGDYGYTF. The CDR3 nucleotides read TGCGCCAGCAGCCAAGTCGCGGGAGACTATGGCTACACCTTC.

V and J are TRBV28 and TRBJ1-6; perhaps TRBD1 as D (5 bases). Trimming pared 5 bases from V and 10 bases from J, leaving 21 bases between. The CDR3 is made up of 16 amino acids. Per the germline V gene, CDR1 is MDHEN and CDR2 is SYDVKM. The CDR3 protein is CASSLKPGPPASPLHF. The CDR3 nucleotides read TGTGCCAGCAGTCTGAAGCCGGGACCTCCCGCGTCACCCCTCCACTTT.

The chain couples TRBV21-1 to TRBJ2-5; the table names TRBD1, a call not compared with the DNA. TRBV21-1 is listed as a pseudogene. The CDR3 covers 19 residues. In DNA form, the CDR3 reads TGTGCCAGCAGCAAAGATAAGGGGCCGGGACAGGGGGCGGAAGAGACCCAGTACTTC. Amino acid sequence: CASSKDKGPGQGAEETQYF.

This rearrangement joins TRBV12-3 or TRBV12-4 to TRBJ1-1, with D perhaps TRBD1 (5 bases). The CDR3 sequence is 14 residues long. Trimming removed 4 bases from V and 4 bases from J, with 13 bases in between. In DNA form, the CDR3 reads TGTGCCAGCAGTTCAGGTCCGAGGGGCACTGAAGCTTTCTTT. It encodes CASSSGPRGTEAFF.

J is TRBJ1-6 and V is TRBV12-3 or TRBV12-4; possible D gene TRBD1, 6 bases. The CDR3 sequence is 14 residues long. Trimming pared 6 bases from V and 2 bases from J, leaving 8 bases between. CDR3 in DNA: TGTGCCAGCAGCAGGACAGCCTATAATTCACCCCTCCACTTT. As protein: CASSRTAYNSPLHF.

This clonotype turned up a few times. The chain has TRBV12-3 or TRBV12-4 and TRBJ2-3; TRBD2 matches at 9 bases. There are 15 residues in the CDR3. Trimming at V came to 6 bases and at J to 8 bases, leaving 12 bases not matched to a gene. The CDR3 loop is CASSQSGRSSFTQYF. The CDR3 DNA is TGTGCCAGCAGCCAGAGCGGGAGGTCCTCCTTTACGCAGTATTTT.

V is TRBV27 and J is TRBJ2-7; D is ambiguous. Trimming took 6 bases from V and 0 from J, leaving 9 bases between them. CDR1 and CDR2 from the germline V gene are MNHEY and SMNVEV (reference sequence). This CDR3 region has 13 residues. CDR3: CASSYGASYEQYF. The CDR3 DNA reads as TGTGCCAGCAGCTACGGAGCCTCCTACGAGCAGTACTTC.

The rearrangement links TRBV13 to TRBJ2-1; D might be TRBD2 (6 bases). Trimming took off 5 bases at V and 7 bases at J, with 15 bases between the two ends. The CDR3 has 14 amino acids. The germline CDR1 and CDR2 sequences are PRHDT and FYEKMQ (reference sequence). Here the CDR3 reads CASSALGGSNEQFF. In DNA, the CDR3 is TGTGCCAGCAGCGCCCTCGGAGGGTCGAATGAGCAGTTCTTC. Drawing the rest from reference TRBV13 and TRBJ2-1, the complete variable domain is AAGVIQSPRHLIKEKRETATLKCYPIPRHDTVYWYQQGPGQDPQFLISFYEKMQSDKGSIPDRFSAQQFSDYHSELNMSSLELGDSALYFCASSALGGSNEQFFGPGTRLTVL.

V gene TRBV20-1 combines with J gene TRBJ1-2; a possible D gene is TRBD1 (5 bases). Germline-derived CDR1 and CDR2 are DFQATT and SNEGSKA (reference sequence). The CDR3 extends over 13 amino acids. V was trimmed by 5 bases and J by 4 bases, leaving 14 bases between them. CDR3: CSAFSGDRYGYTF. The CDR3 nucleotides read TGCAGTGCTTTTTCCGGGGACCGCTATGGCTACACCTTC.

The chain links TRBV9 to TRBJ2-1; 9 nucleotides match TRBD2. The CDR3 consists of 18 residues. V shed 0 bases, J shed 5 bases, and the junction held 12 bases outside the gene matches. Germline V gene data show CDR1 as SGDLS and CDR2 as YYNGEE. This CDR3 reads CASSVGIVRASGNNEQFF. As DNA, the CDR3 is TGTGCCAGCAGCGTAGGGATTGTAAGGGCTAGCGGGAACAATGAGCAGTTCTTC.